This TCR beta chain comes out of a study of Ad26.COV2.S vaccination and SARS-CoV-2 variants. This clone was seen a handful of times. No antigen is known for it. The length of the CDR3 is 15 residues. Germline values: CDR1 SNHLY, CDR2 FYNNEI. V was trimmed by 6 bases and J by 3 bases, leaving 17 bases between them. Study results and limitations: Estimates derived from TCR breadth and depth analyses may have underestimated total T cell responses. Vaccine recipients and placebo recipients showed similar non-spike TCR breadth. Spike-specific TCR breadth ran higher among vaccine recipients than placebo recipients. Responses of spike-specific T cells (both CD8+ and CD4+) reportedly showed substantial breadth after vaccination.

This table comes from immunoSEQ multiplex PCR, and its TCRdb copy is limited to in-frame clones, with some not included. The repertoire holds about 100,000 clones, with over 60% as singletons. The V gene is TRBV2, the J gene TRBJ1-1; D not certain. This receptor was taken from a human donor who had recovered from COVID-19. Sequences were derived from peripheral blood, sampled after recovery from COVID-19. The CDR3 here is CASRADMQRHTEAFF. In nucleotides, the CDR3 is TGTGCCAGCAGAGCGGATATGCAGCGGCACACTGAAGCTTTCTTT.